These 18 T cell receptor beta chains were sequenced from one sample in a study of cytotoxic CD8 clonotypes in ibrutinib-treated CLL. Assay used: immunoSEQ multiplex PCR; TCRdb lists only in-frame clones, some missing. This sample has about 200,000 clones, with roughly 65% found just once. The sample here was PBMCs, taken after 12 months of ibrutinib treatment. The receptors were sampled from a human donor with chronic lymphocytic leukemia.

The chain recombines TRBV29-1 with TRBJ1-1, with a tentative D call TRBD1 (6 bases). The ends were cut back, 6 bases at V and 0 bases at J, with 11 bases in the middle. The CDR3 covers 13 residues. Germline V gene data show CDR1 as SQVTM and CDR2 as ANQGSEA. CDR3 nucleotides: TGCAGCGTGCGCAGGGGAATGAACACTGAAGCTTTCTTT. Translated: CSVRRGMNTEAFF.

This clone was observed a handful of times. This rearrangement joins TRBV6-5 to TRBJ1-2, with D perhaps TRBD1 (5 bases). The CDR3 covers 14 residues. The V gene lost 6 bases and the J gene lost 7 bases, with 18 bases spanning the gap. Germline CDR1 reads MNHEY; CDR2 reads SVGAGI. The CDR3 DNA reads as TGTGCCAGCAGCCCGACACAGGAATTCTCTGGCTACACCTTC. Translation: CASSPTQEFSGYTF.

This sequence joins TRBV6-5 and TRBJ1-6; D may be TRBD1 (6 bases). This CDR3 is 15 amino acids long. The germline V and J ends were trimmed by 6 bases and 10 bases, with 19 bases remaining between them. Looked up from germline, CDR1 is MNHEY and CDR2 is SVGAGI. This CDR3 reads CASRADRSQYSPLHF. CDR3 DNA: TGTGCCAGCAGAGCCGACAGGAGCCAATACTCACCCCTCCACTTT.

The chain has TRBV19 and TRBJ1-5; 8 nucleotides line up with TRBD1. Germline V gene data show CDR1 as LNHDA and CDR2 as SQIVND (reference sequence). After removal of 7 bases from V and 7 bases from J, the junction contained 9 bases not matched to a gene. This CDR3 is built from 14 residues. The chain's CDR3 is CASTRGQGAQPQHF. Written as DNA, the CDR3 is TGTGCCAGTACAAGAGGACAGGGTGCCCAGCCCCAGCATTTT.

The J gene is TRBJ1-5, the V gene TRBV2; 9 bases agree with TRBD1. Trimming cost V 6 bases and J 3 bases; bases outside gene matches: 6. Germline CDR1 reads SNHLY; CDR2 reads FYNNEI. This CDR3 is built from 15 residues. CDR3 bases: TGTGCCAGCAGAAGTGGACAGGGGCTCAATCAGCCCCAGCATTTT. Its translation: CASRSGQGLNQPQHF.

This rearrangement joins TRBV9 to TRBJ1-2; D gene ambiguous. Looked up from germline, CDR1 is SGDLS and CDR2 is YYNGEE. The CDR3 covers 13 residues. The V end lost 2 bases, the J end lost 0 bases, and 5 bases lay between the germline ends. This CDR3 reads CASSVRTNYGYTF. CDR3 coding DNA: TGTGCCAGCAGCGTCCGGACTAACTATGGCTACACCTTC. Complete variable domain (other parts from reference TRBV9 and TRBJ1-2): DSGVTQTPKHLITATGQRVTLRCSPRSGDLSVYWYQQSLDQGLQFLIQYYNGEERAKGNILERFSAQQFPDLHSELNLSSLELGDSALYFCASSVRTNYGYTFGSGTRLTVV.

The J gene is TRBJ2-1, the V gene TRBV11-2; D is unclear. V lost 5 bases, J lost 5 bases, and 13 bases lay in between. The CDR3 length is 14 residues. Germline V gives CDR1 SGHAT, CDR2 FQNNGV. CDR3 amino acids: CASSRPRGNNEQFF. The DNA for the CDR3 is TGTGCCAGCAGCCGCCCCAGAGGAAACAATGAGCAGTTCTTC. Combining the CDR3 with reference TRBV11-2 and TRBJ2-1 gives the whole variable domain EAGVAQSPRYKIIEKRQSVAFWCNPISGHATLYWYQQILGQGPKLLIQFQNNGVVDDSQLPKDRFSAERLKGVDSTLKIQPAKLEDSAVYLCASSRPRGNNEQFFGPGTRLTVL.

V usage is TRBV5-1 and J usage is TRBJ2-3, with 10 nucleotides matching TRBD2. Trimming at V came to 4 bases and at J to 3 bases, leaving 5 bases not matched to a gene. The germline V gene encodes CDR1 SGHRS and CDR2 YFSETQ. The CDR3 runs to 15 residues. CDR3 protein: CASSAGTSETDTQYF. Here the CDR3 DNA reads TGCGCCAGCAGCGCGGGGACTAGCGAAACAGATACGCAGTATTTT.

The genes are TRBV9 and TRBJ2-2; 13 bases fit TRBD2. Looked up from germline, CDR1 is SGDLS and CDR2 is YYNGEE. The CDR3 loop spans 16 amino acids. The V segment lost 4 bases and the J segment 5 bases; nucleotides outside the gene matches: 5. The CDR3 protein is CASSPGLAGATGELFF. The CDR3 DNA reads as TGTGCCAGCAGCCCAGGACTAGCGGGAGCGACCGGGGAGCTGTTTTTT.

The chain joins TRBV25-1 to TRBJ2-3; no firm D call. V was trimmed by 2 bases and J by 2 bases, leaving 14 bases between them. Germline V gene lookup returns CDR1 MGHDK and CDR2 SYGVNS. This CDR3 is built from 16 residues. CDR3 coding DNA: TGTGCCAGCAGTGAAATGGTAGGCAGTACCACAGATACGCAGTATTTT. It is translated as CASSEMVGSTTDTQYF.

The chain recombines TRBV5-1 with TRBJ1-4, with D perhaps matching TRBD1 (5 bases). Germline CDR1 is SGHRS and CDR2 is YFSETQ. This CDR3 has 14 residues. V dropped 1 base and J dropped 6 bases, with 10 bases sitting between them. The DNA of the CDR3 is TGCGCCAGCAGCTTGCACGGGGGTGATGAAAAACTGTTTTTT. Residues: CASSLHGGDEKLFF.

The rearrangement uses TRBV11-3 and TRBJ2-5; a possible D gene is TRBD2 (6 bases). CDR3 length: 14 amino acids. V was shortened by 5 bases and J by 4 bases, with 14 bases between the two germline ends. Germline-derived CDR1 and CDR2 are SGHNT and YENEEA. In nucleotides, the CDR3 is TGTGCCAGCAGCCTGGGGGGAACTGGAGAGACCCAGTACTTC. It encodes CASSLGGTGETQYF.

CDR3 sequence: CASSDSWRDRVVQAFF. CDR3 in DNA: TGTGCCAGCAGTGACTCCTGGCGTGACAGGGTAGTTCAAGCTTTCTTT. This chain connects TRBV6-4 to TRBJ1-1, with 7 bases fitting TRBD1. The CDR3 spans 16 residues. Germline CDR1 reads MRHNA; CDR2 reads SNTAGT. Trimming removed 0 bases from V and 9 bases from J; junction bases left unmatched: 13.

The V and J genes are TRBV30 and TRBJ1-1; a weak D match, TRBD1 (6 bases). V lost 0 bases to trimming and J lost 0 bases, with 26 bases between them. This CDR3 has 20 amino acids. Per the germline V gene, CDR1 is GTSNPN and CDR2 is SVGIG (reference sequence). The CDR3 protein is CAWSVKLGGGGASLNTEAFF. CDR3 nucleotides: TGTGCCTGGAGTGTAAAGCTTGGGGGGGGCGGAGCAAGCCTGAACACTGAAGCTTTCTTT.

V and J are TRBV7-3 and TRBJ1-2, with 8 bases fitting TRBD1. The V segment lost 3 bases and the J segment 4 bases; nucleotides outside the gene matches: 7. CDR1 SGHTA and CDR2 FQGTGA come from the germline V gene. The length of the CDR3 is 15 residues. As DNA, the CDR3 is TGTGCCAGCAGCTTCGGGACAGGAGCACTCTATGGCTACACCTTC. It specifies CASSFGTGALYGYTF. Complete variable domain (other parts from reference TRBV7-3 and TRBJ1-2): GAGVSQTPSNKVTEKGKYVELRCDPISGHTALYWYRQSLGQGPEFLIYFQGTGAADDSGLPNDRFFAVRPEGSVSTLKIQRTERGDSAVYLCASSFGTGALYGYTFGSGTRLTVV.

The J gene is TRBJ1-2, the V gene TRBV11-3; D is unclear. The CDR3 contains 15 residues. CDR1 and CDR2 (germline): SGHNT, YENEEA. V was cut by 5 bases and J by 2 bases, with 15 bases left in between. CDR3 region: CASSKSRQPNYGYTF. The CDR3 DNA reads TGTGCCAGCAGCAAAAGTCGACAACCCAACTATGGCTACACCTTC.

The rearrangement uses TRBV18 and TRBJ2-7; 11 nucleotides line up with TRBD1. The CDR3 spans 15 residues. CDR1 and CDR2 (germline): KGHSH, LQKENI. J gave up 2 bases and V 4 bases, and 4 bases lay outside the gene matches. The CDR3 spells CASSLGQGVTYEQYF. The CDR3 nucleotides read TGTGCCAGCTCACTGGGACAGGGGGTTACCTACGAGCAGTACTTC.

The chain uses TRBV23-1 and TRBJ2-5, with 8 nucleotides matching TRBD2. TRBV23-1 is identified as an open reading frame with a role that is uncertain. The CDR3 spans 14 residues. Unmatched junction bases numbered 9, after V lost 7 bases and J lost 5 bases. In nucleotides, the CDR3 is TGCGCCAGCAAAGCCGGGAGGGCCGCGGAGACCCAGTACTTC. This translates into CASKAGRAAETQYF.